This is a list of T cell receptor beta chains from one sample in a study of PD-L1 blockade in urothelial cancer. Measured with immunoSEQ multiplex PCR; TCRdb has only the in-frame clones, and not every one. In the table there are more than 95,000 clones, around 86% of which are singletons. The source material was PBMCs, sampled around atezolizumab (anti-PD-L1) treatment. The origin of the receptors is a man aged 50-60 years with urothelial cancer. CDR3s include the opening cysteine and the closing phenylalanine or tryptophan. A D gene is named only where the DNA matches it firmly. Some rows have no size entry. The others give once, few or many, or a class for an expanded clone.

clone size | J gene | D gene | V gene | CDR3 protein | CDR3 DNA
few | TRBJ2-5 | - | TRBV7-8 | CASSSRGLRETQYF | TGTGCCAGCAGCTCTAGGGGTCTCCGGGAGACCCAGTACTTC
- | TRBJ2-3 | - | TRBV5-1 | CASSFWNAADTQYF | TGCGCCAGCAGCTTCTGGAATGCGGCAGATACGCAGTATTTT
- | TRBJ2-7 | TRBD1 | TRBV7-9 | CASSSDRGGYEQYF | TGTGCCAGCAGCTCGGACAGGGGGGGATACGAGCAGTACTTC
- | TRBJ1-2 | TRBD1 | TRBV18 | CASSLWTGGESSNYGYTF | TGTGCCAGCTCACTATGGACAGGGGGCGAATCTTCGAACTATGGCTACACCTTC
- | TRBJ2-3 | TRBD2 | TRBV18 | CASSLYSLAGSSTDTQYF | TGTGCCAGCTCCCTATACTCGCTAGCGGGATCTAGCACAGATACGCAGTATTTT
- | TRBJ2-7 | - | TRBV5-5 | CASSLAGLGEYF | TGTGCCAGCAGCTTGGCAGGACTTGGGGAGTACTTC
once | TRBJ1-1 | - | TRBV5-4 | CASSSAGRTNTEAFF | TGTGCCAGCAGCTCCGCGGGACGGACTAACACTGAAGCTTTCTTT
- | TRBJ2-1 | TRBD1 | TRBV28 | CASSLRGPAYNEQFF | TGTGCCAGCAGTTTAAGGGGGCCGGCCTACAATGAGCAGTTCTTC
- | TRBJ2-7 | TRBD2 | TRBV10-3 | CAISEGTSASYEQYF | TGTGCCATCAGTGAAGGGACTAGCGCCTCCTACGAGCAGTACTTC
- | TRBJ1-2 | - | TRBV18 | CASSTAATGYGYTF | TGTGCCAGCTCAACCGCTGCAACGGGGTATGGCTACACCTTC
once | TRBJ2-7 | TRBD1 | TRBV2 | CASNRGTGGYEQYF | TGTGCCAGCAACCGAGGGACAGGGGGCTACGAGCAGTACTTC
- | TRBJ1-4 | TRBD1 | TRBV6-1 | CASSEAVRDRGRGIF | TGTGCCAGCAGTGAAGCGGTCCGGGACAGGGGCCGAGGGATTTTT
- | TRBJ2-2 | TRBD2 | TRBV11-2 | CASSTGVAGGELFF | TGTGCCAGCAGCACTGGGGTAGCGGGAGGGGAGCTGTTTTTT
- | TRBJ2-1 | TRBD2 | TRBV5-1 | CASSSLAGGSYEQFF | TGCGCCAGCAGCAGCCTAGCGGGAGGATCCTATGAGCAGTTCTTC
once | TRBJ2-1 | TRBD2 | TRBV7-9 | CASTKRVAGDNEQFF | TGTGCCAGCACCAAGAGGGTAGCGGGGGACAATGAGCAGTTCTTC
once | TRBJ1-1 | TRBD1 | TRBV30 | CAWEGVRGMNTEAFF | TGTGCCTGGGAGGGGGTCAGGGGGATGAACACTGAAGCTTTCTTT
- | TRBJ1-3 | TRBD1 | TRBV28 | CASSLRGRGSGNTIYF | TGTGCCAGCAGTTTAAGGGGCAGGGGGTCTGGAAACACCATATATTTT
- | TRBJ2-1 | TRBD2 | TRBV6-5 | CASSYSGSGRDNEQFF | TGTGCCAGCAGTTACTCAGGTAGCGGGAGGGACAATGAGCAGTTCTTC
many | TRBJ2-7 | TRBD2 | TRBV2 | CASRPERDHSYEQYF | TGTGCCAGCAGGCCAGAGCGGGATCACTCCTACGAGCAGTACTTC
once | TRBJ2-1 | - | TRBV11-3 | CASSFRLVSYNEQFF | TGTGCCAGCAGCTTTCGCCTAGTGTCCTACAATGAGCAGTTCTTC
- | TRBJ2-7 | TRBD2 | TRBV19 | CASSIDLGLAGAREQYF | TGTGCCAGTAGTATAGATCTAGGACTAGCGGGAGCGAGGGAGCAGTACTTC
- | TRBJ2-7 | TRBD2 | TRBV11-1 | CASSQYETSGSYEQYF | TGTGCCAGCAGCCAATACGAGACTAGCGGCTCCTACGAGCAGTACTTC
- | TRBJ1-2 | - | TRBV7-2 | CASSSSGAGRAKAF | TGTGCCAGCAGCTCAAGTGGGGCAGGGAGGGCTAAAGCCTTC
- | TRBJ1-1 | TRBD1 | TRBV5-1 | CASSLQGGNEEAFF | TGCGCCAGCAGCTTACAGGGGGGGAATGAGGAAGCTTTCTTT
- | TRBJ2-2 | TRBD1 | TRBV18 | CASSLRQGETGELFF | TGTGCCAGCTCACTCCGACAGGGTGAGACCGGGGAGCTGTTTTTT
- | TRBJ2-2 | TRBD2 | TRBV11-1 | CASSHHEGLADTGELFF | TGTGCCAGCAGCCACCACGAGGGACTAGCGGACACCGGGGAGCTGTTTTTT
- | TRBJ1-2 | - | TRBV14 | CASSQGQFYGYTF | TGTGCCAGCAGCCAAGGACAGTTTTATGGCTACACCTTC
- | TRBJ2-1 | TRBD2 | TRBV10-2 | CASSETSGRINSYNEQFF | TGCGCCAGCAGTGAGACTAGCGGGAGGATTAATTCCTACAATGAGCAGTTCTTC
- | TRBJ2-1 | TRBD2 | TRBV5-1 | CASRGLAGVNEQFF | TGCGCCAGCAGGGGACTAGCGGGAGTTAATGAGCAGTTCTTC